These 22 T cell receptor beta chains came from one sample sequenced in a study of blood T cell repertoires in COVID-19. The repertoire was sequenced with immunoSEQ multiplex PCR; TCRdb's copy has only in-frame clones and lacks some. The sample carries about 300,000 clones, approximately 84% recorded once. Sample: PBMCs or T cells enriched from blood (not recorded which). The receptors stem from a man aged 30-40 years who had recovered from COVID-19.

CDR3 amino acids: CASSLVAGVVKNIQYF. In nucleotides, the CDR3 is TGTGCCAGCAGCTTAGTTGCAGGGGTAGTCAAAAACATTCAGTACTTC. The chain joins TRBV7-2 to TRBJ2-4; perhaps TRBD1 as D (6 bases). Germline V gene data show CDR1 as SGHTA and CDR2 as FQGNSA. The V gene lost 1 base and the J gene lost 3 bases, with 13 bases spanning the gap. The CDR3 extends over 16 amino acids.

The rearrangement links TRBV5-6 to TRBJ2-3; TRBD2 might be the D (6 bases). This CDR3 has 14 amino acids. Germline CDR1 SGHDT, CDR2 YYEEEE. The ends were cut back, 0 bases at V and 3 bases at J, with 8 bases in the middle. CDR3: CASSLAGGTDTQYF. For the CDR3, the DNA is TGTGCCAGCAGCTTGGCCGGGGGAACAGATACGCAGTATTTT. The complete variable domain, with remaining parts taken from reference TRBV5-6 and TRBJ2-3, reads DAGVTQSPTHLIKTRGQQVTLRCSPKSGHDTVSWYQQALGQGPQFIFQYYEEEERQRGNFPDRFSGHQFPNYSSELNVNALLLGDSALYLCASSLAGGTDTQYFGPGTRLTVL.

The genes are TRBV28 and TRBJ1-2, with D hard to call. V lost 6 bases and J lost 2, with 10 bases in between. Per germline, CDR1 MDHEN and CDR2 SYDVKM. The CDR3 is 13 amino acids. CDR3 protein: CASRLDGNYGYTF. CDR3 sequence (DNA): TGTGCCAGCAGACTCGACGGGAACTATGGCTACACCTTC.

This clone was seen once. The same CDR3 also results from other DNA sequences found in this sample. The CDR3 sequence is CASSLQGNEQFF. The CDR3 bases are TGTGCCAGCAGTTTACAGGGGAATGAGCAGTTCTTC. V is TRBV27 and J is TRBJ2-1; TRBD1 might be the D (6 bases). This CDR3 spans 12 amino acids. Germline lookup yields CDR1 MNHEY and CDR2 SMNVEV (reference sequence). V was clipped by 2 bases and J by 7 bases, with 6 bases between them.

The chain has TRBV6-5 and TRBJ2-7; 7 bases fit TRBD2. CDR1 is MNHEY and CDR2 is SVGAGI in the germline V gene. CDR3 length: 13 residues. V was pared by 6 bases and J by 9 bases, with 11 bases of the junction left unmatched. The CDR3, as DNA: TGTGCCAGCAGAGCCGGCTCCTCGGGGGGGCAGTACTTC. Protein sequence: CASRAGSSGGQYF.

J is TRBJ1-4 and V is TRBV3-1 (or the pseudogene TRBV3-2), with 9 positions matching TRBD1. With V trimmed by 5 bases and J by 8 bases, 9 bases remained unmatched. The germline V gene encodes CDR1 LGHDT and CDR2 YNNKEL (reference sequence). This CDR3 has 15 amino acids. The CDR3 loop is CASSIPGTGSEKLFF. CDR3 nucleotides: TGTGCCAGCAGCATACCCGGGACAGGGAGCGAAAAACTGTTTTTT.

The genes are TRBV4-1 and TRBJ1-5; D is unresolved. The CDR3 consists of 17 residues. Trimming removed 0 bases from V and 0 bases from J, with 12 bases in between. Germline CDR1 and CDR2: MGHRA and YSYEKL. In nucleotides, the CDR3 is TGCGCCAGCAGCCAAGACGCAGGCCGAACTAGCAATCAGCCCCAGCATTTT. This gives the protein CASSQDAGRTSNQPQHF.

The chain employs TRBV18 and TRBJ1-1; the match to TRBD1 covers 7 bases. CDR1 and CDR2 from the germline V gene are KGHSH and LQKENI. Trimming took 2 bases from V and 4 from J; bases not matched to a gene: 10. The CDR3 runs 16 residues. In nucleotides, the CDR3 is TGTGCCAGCTCACCAATAGAGAGACAGGGAGGCACTGAAGCTTTCTTT. Translation: CASSPIERQGGTEAFF.

V and J are TRBV3-1 (or the pseudogene TRBV3-2) and TRBJ1-5; TRBD1 is a possible D gene (6 bases). From germline, CDR1 is LGHDT and CDR2 YNNKEL (reference sequence). The ends were cut back, 1 base at V and 5 bases at J, with 18 bases in the middle. The CDR3 contains 17 residues. For the CDR3, the DNA is TGTGCCAGCAGCCAAGCGGCGCGGGGGGCTGCGGATCAGCCCCAGCATTTT. Protein product: CASSQAARGAADQPQHF.

This rearrangement joins TRBV13 to TRBJ2-7, with D maybe TRBD1 (6 bases). The CDR3 consists of 15 residues. V gave up 2 bases and J gave up 0 bases, with 11 bases separating them. CDR1 is PRHDT, CDR2 FYEKMQ, per germline (reference sequence). The CDR3 here is CASSLWGRGSYEQYF. The CDR3 nucleotides are TGTGCCAGCAGCTTATGGGGCAGGGGCTCCTACGAGCAGTACTTC.

As regards this clone: Other nucleotide sequences from this sample produce the same CDR3. The V call is TRBV3-1 (or the pseudogene TRBV3-2), the J call TRBJ2-5; TRBD1 matches 8 bases. The CDR3 extends over 14 amino acids. V was clipped by 2 bases and J by 5 bases; unmatched bases: 4. CDR1 and CDR2 (germline): LGHDT, YNNKEL (reference sequence). This CDR3 is CASSQNRGTETQYF. The CDR3 DNA reads TGTGCCAGCAGCCAAAACAGGGGGACTGAGACCCAGTACTTC.

The chain couples TRBV5-1 to TRBJ1-5; no clear D. In germline, CDR1 is SGHRS, CDR2 YFSETQ. Between the trimmed V and J ends, which lost 4 bases and 6 bases, there was a span of 11 bases. The CDR3 has 13 amino acids. The DNA of the CDR3 is TGCGCCAGCAGCCCTCGTATCGGTCAGCCCCAGCATTTT. As protein: CASSPRIGQPQHF.

J is TRBJ2-6 and V is TRBV5-5; no reliable D call. Germline V gene lookup returns CDR1 SGHKS and CDR2 YYEKEE (reference sequence). V lost 3 bases to trimming and J lost 0 bases, with 10 bases between them. The CDR3 runs 16 residues. CDR3 DNA sequence: TGTGCCAGCAGCTCGATCCATAGCTCTGGGGCCAACGTCCTGACTTTC. This sequence encodes CASSSIHSSGANVLTF. The complete variable domain, with remaining parts taken from reference TRBV5-5 and TRBJ2-6, reads DAGVTQSPTHLIKTRGQQVTLRCSPISGHKSVSWYQQVLGQGPQFIFQYYEKEERGRGNFPDRFSARQFPNYSSELNVNALLLGDSALYLCASSSIHSSGANVLTFGAGSRLTVL.

J is TRBJ2-1 and V is TRBV29-1, with a tentative D call TRBD1 (6 bases). This CDR3 is 13 amino acids long. V lost 4 bases, J lost 9 bases, and 16 bases lay in between. Germline V lookup: CDR1 SQVTM, CDR2 ANQGSEA. This chain's CDR3 is CSVGVGRGIEQFF. The CDR3 DNA is TGCAGCGTTGGGGTGGGCAGGGGAATTGAGCAGTTCTTC.

The chain links TRBV5-1 to TRBJ2-3; 8 bases are shared with TRBD1. The length of the CDR3 is 17 residues. The junction had 10 bases not matched to a gene; V was cut back by 4 bases and J by 0 bases. The germline gives CDR1 SGHRS, CDR2 YFSETQ. DNA of the CDR3: TGCGCCAGCAGCGTTAGGCAGGGGGCCTCTAGCACAGATACGCAGTATTTT. It is translated as CASSVRQGASSTDTQYF.

This rearrangement joins TRBV6-5 to TRBJ2-7; a weak D match, TRBD1 (5 bases). Trimming pared 5 bases from V and 2 bases from J, leaving 13 bases between. CDR3 length: 14 residues. Germline V gene lookup returns CDR1 MNHEY and CDR2 SVGAGI. As DNA, the CDR3 is TGTGCCAGCAGTCAGGGCTATTACACCTACGAGCAGTACTTC. Translated: CASSQGYYTYEQYF.

The J gene is TRBJ1-1, the V gene TRBV7-2, with a weak D call TRBD1 (6 bases). CDR1 SGHTA and CDR2 FQGNSA come from the germline V gene. V was cut by 1 base and J by 10 bases, with 10 bases left in between. CDR3 length: 12 amino acids. This CDR3 reads CASSLEGDRAFF. The CDR3 coding sequence is TGTGCCAGCAGCTTAGAGGGGGATCGAGCTTTCTTT.

This clone was seen only a few times. The rearrangement joins TRBV6-5 to TRBJ1-2; 9 nucleotides align to TRBD1. Germline trimming cut 2 bases from V and 6 bases from J; bases unmatched to any gene: 4. This CDR3 is built from 14 residues. CDR1 and CDR2 (germline): MNHEY, SVGAGI. CDR3 residues: CASSYQGTGHGYTF. The CDR3 DNA follows: TGTGCCAGCAGTTACCAAGGGACAGGGCATGGCTACACCTTC.

This chain connects TRBV11-3 to TRBJ2-2; possibly TRBD1 for D (5 bases). Germline assignment: CDR1 SGHNT and CDR2 YENEEA. The CDR3 has 14 amino acids. V dropped 6 bases and J dropped 0 bases, with 8 bases sitting between them. The CDR3 region has the DNA TGTGCCAGCAGGCGACAGTCGAACACCGGGGAGCTGTTTTTT. Protein product: CASRRQSNTGELFF.

V gene TRBV3-1 (or the pseudogene TRBV3-2) combines with J gene TRBJ2-1, with 13 bases identical to TRBD2. Germline assignment: CDR1 LGHDT and CDR2 YNNKEL (reference sequence). V trimming: 1 base; J trimming: 4 bases; junction bases outside the gene matches: 7. The CDR3 loop spans 18 amino acids. As DNA, the CDR3 is TGTGCCAGCAGCCAAGGACTAGCGGGAGGAGGGGGTTACAATGAGCAGTTCTTC. Its translation: CASSQGLAGGGGYNEQFF.

The chain's CDR3 is CASSSGSGGRTGELFF. The CDR3, as DNA: TGTGCCAGCAGTTCCGGTTCGGGGGGGCGAACCGGGGAGCTGTTTTTT. The chain has TRBV28 and TRBJ2-2, with 8 positions matching TRBD2. J was trimmed by 5 bases and V by 4 bases; bases with no gene match: 9. The CDR3 spans 16 residues. The V gene's germline CDR1 is MDHEN and CDR2 SYDVKM. Full variable domain (missing parts from reference TRBV28 and TRBJ2-2): DVKVTQSSRYLVKRTGEKVFLECVQDMDHENMFWYRQDPGLGLRLIYFSYDVKMKEKGDIPEGYSVSREKKERFSLILESASTNQTSMYLCASSSGSGGRTGELFFGEGSRLTVL.

The chain uses TRBV4-1 and TRBJ2-5, with a possible D match to TRBD2 (6 bases). Germline values: CDR1 MGHRA, CDR2 YSYEKL. CDR3 length: 16 amino acids. V lost 0 bases to trimming and J lost 5 bases, with 16 bases between them. CDR3 DNA: TGCGCCAGCAGCCAAGATATGATCGGGACTGGTGAGACCCAGTACTTC. It specifies CASSQDMIGTGETQYF.